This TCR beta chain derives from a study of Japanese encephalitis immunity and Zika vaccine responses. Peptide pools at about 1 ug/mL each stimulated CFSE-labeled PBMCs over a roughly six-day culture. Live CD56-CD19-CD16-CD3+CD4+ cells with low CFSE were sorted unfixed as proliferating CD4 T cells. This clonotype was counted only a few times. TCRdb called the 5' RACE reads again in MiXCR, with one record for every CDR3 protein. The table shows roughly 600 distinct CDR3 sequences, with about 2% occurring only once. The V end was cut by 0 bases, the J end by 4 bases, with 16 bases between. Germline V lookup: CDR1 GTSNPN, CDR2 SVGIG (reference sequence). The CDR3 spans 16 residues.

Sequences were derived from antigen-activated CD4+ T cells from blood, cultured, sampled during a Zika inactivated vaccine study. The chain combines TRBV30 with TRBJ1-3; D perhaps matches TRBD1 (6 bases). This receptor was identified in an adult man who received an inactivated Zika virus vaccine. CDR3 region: CAWSVGGRSTGNTIYF. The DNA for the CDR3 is TGTGCCTGGAGTGTCGGGGGCAGGAGTACCGGAAACACCATATATTTT.